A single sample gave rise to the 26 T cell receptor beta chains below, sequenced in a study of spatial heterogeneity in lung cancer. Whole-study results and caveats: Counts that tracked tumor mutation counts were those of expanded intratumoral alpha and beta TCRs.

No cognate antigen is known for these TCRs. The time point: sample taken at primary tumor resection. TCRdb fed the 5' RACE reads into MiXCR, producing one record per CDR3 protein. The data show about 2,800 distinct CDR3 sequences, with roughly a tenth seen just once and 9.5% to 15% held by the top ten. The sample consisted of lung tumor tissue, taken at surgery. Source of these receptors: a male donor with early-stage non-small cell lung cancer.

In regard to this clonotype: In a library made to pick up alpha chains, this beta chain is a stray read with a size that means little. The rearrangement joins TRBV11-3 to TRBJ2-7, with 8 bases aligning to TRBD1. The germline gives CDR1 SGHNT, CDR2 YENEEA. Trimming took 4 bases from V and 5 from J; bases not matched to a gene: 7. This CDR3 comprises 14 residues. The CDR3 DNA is TGTGCCAGCAGCTCTGGACAGGGTGATCACGAGCAGTACTTC. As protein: CASSSGQGDHEQYF. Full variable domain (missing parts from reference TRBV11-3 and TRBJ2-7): EAGVVQSPRYKIIEKKQPVAFWCNPISGHNTLYWYLQNLGQGPELLIRYENEEAVDDSQLPKDRFSAERLKGVDSTLKIQPAELGDSAVYLCASSSGQGDHEQYFGPGTRLTVT.

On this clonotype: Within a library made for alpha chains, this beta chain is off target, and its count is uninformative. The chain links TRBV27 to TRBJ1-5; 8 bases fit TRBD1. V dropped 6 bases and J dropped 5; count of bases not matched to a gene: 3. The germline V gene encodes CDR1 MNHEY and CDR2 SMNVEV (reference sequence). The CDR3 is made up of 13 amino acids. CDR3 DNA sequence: TGTGCCAGCAGAGACAGGGGACATCAGCCCCAGCATTTT. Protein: CASRDRGHQPQHF.

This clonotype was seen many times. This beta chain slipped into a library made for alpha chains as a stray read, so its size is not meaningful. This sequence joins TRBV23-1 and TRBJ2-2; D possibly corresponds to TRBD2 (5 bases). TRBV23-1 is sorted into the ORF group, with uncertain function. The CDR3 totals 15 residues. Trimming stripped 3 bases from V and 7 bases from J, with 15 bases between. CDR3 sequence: CASSHFDREFGELFF. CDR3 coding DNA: TGCGCCAGCAGTCATTTCGATAGGGAGTTCGGGGAGCTGTTTTTT.

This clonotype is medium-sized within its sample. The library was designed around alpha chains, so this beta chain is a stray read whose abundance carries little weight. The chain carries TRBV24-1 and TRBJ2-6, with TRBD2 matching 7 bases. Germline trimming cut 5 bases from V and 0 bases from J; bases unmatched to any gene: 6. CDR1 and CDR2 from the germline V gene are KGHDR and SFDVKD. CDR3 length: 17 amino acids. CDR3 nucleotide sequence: TGTGCCACCAGTGCCGGGGGGTCCCTCTCTGGGGCCAACGTCCTGACTTTC. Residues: CATSAGGSLSGANVLTF.

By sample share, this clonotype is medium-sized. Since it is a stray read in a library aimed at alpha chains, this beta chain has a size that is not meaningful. The CDR3 nucleotides are TGCAGTGCTAGGGATCGACAGGGAGTAGAGACCCAGTACTTC. It is translated as CSARDRQGVETQYF. The V call is TRBV20-1, the J call TRBJ2-5; 7 nucleotides line up with TRBD1. Germline CDR1 reads DFQATT; CDR2 reads SNEGSKA (reference sequence). The V segment lost 3 bases and the J segment 4 bases; nucleotides outside the gene matches: 8. The CDR3 contains 14 residues.

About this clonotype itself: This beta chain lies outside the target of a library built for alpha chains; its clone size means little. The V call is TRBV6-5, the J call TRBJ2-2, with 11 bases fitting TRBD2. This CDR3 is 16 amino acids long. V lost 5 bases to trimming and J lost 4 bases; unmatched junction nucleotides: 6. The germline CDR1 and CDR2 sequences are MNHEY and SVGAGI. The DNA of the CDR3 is TGTGCCAGCAGTGCCCTGCTAGCGGGGGGCACCGGGGAGCTGTTTTTT. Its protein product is CASSALLAGGTGELFF.

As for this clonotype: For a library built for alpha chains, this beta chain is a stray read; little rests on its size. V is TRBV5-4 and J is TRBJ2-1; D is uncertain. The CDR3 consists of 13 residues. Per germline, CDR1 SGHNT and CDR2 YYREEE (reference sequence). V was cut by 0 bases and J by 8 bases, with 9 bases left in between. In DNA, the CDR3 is TGTGCCAGCAGCTTGGCCATAGAAGATGAGCAGTTCTTC. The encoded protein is CASSLAIEDEQFF.

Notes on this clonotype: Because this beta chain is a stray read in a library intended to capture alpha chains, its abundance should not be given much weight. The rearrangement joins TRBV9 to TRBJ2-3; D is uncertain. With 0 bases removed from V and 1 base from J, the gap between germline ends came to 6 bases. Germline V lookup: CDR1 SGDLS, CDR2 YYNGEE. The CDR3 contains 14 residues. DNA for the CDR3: TGTGCCAGCAGCGTAGGGTCTGGCACAGATACGCAGTATTTT. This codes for CASSVGSGTDTQYF.

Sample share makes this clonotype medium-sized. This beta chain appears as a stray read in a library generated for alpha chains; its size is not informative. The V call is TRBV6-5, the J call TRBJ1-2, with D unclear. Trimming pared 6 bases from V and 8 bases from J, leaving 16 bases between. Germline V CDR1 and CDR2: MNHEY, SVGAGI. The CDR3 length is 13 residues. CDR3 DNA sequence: TGTGCCAGCAGCCGCGGCGGGTATGACGGCTACACCTTC. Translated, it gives CASSRGGYDGYTF.

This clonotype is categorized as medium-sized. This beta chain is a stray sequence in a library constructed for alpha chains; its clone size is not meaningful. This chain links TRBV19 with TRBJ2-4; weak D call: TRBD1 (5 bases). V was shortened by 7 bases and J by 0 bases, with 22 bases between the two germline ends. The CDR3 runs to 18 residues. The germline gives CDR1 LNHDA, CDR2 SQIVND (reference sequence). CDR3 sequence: CASMARIRQSLAKNIQYF. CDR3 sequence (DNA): TGTGCCAGTATGGCCCGTATTCGACAGTCCCTAGCCAAAAACATTCAGTACTTC. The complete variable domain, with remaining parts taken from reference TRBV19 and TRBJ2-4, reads DGGITQSPKYLFRKEGQNVTLSCEQNLNHDAMYWYRQDPGQGLRLIYYSQIVNDFQKGDIAEGYSVSREKKESFPLTVTSAQKNPTAFYLCASMARIRQSLAKNIQYFGAGTRLSVL.

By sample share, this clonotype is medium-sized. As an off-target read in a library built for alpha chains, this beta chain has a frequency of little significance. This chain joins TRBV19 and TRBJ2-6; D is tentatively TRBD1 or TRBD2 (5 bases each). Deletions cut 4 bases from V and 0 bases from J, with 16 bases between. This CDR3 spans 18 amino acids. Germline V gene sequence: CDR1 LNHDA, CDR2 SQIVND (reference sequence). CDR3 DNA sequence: TGTGCCAGTAGTAGCGGGCGCGCAGGGAGCTCTGGGGCCAACGTCCTGACTTTC. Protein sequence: CASSSGRAGSSGANVLTF.

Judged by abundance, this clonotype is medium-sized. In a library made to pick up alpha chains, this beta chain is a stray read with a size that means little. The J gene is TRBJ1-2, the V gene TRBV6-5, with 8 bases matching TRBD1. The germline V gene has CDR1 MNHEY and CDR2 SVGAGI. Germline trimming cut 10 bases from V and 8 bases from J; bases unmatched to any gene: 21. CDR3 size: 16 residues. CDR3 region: CATHPRTGISHRGYTF. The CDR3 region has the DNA TGTGCCACTCACCCTCGGACAGGGATTAGTCATCGCGGCTACACCTTC.

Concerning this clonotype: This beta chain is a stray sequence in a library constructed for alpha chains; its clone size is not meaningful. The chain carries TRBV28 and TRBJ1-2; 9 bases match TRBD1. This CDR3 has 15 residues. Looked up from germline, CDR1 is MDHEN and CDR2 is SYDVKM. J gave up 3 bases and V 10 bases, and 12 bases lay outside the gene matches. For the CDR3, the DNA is TGTGCCATCCATACCATCCGGGACAGGGACTATGGCTACACCTTC. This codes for CAIHTIRDRDYGYTF.

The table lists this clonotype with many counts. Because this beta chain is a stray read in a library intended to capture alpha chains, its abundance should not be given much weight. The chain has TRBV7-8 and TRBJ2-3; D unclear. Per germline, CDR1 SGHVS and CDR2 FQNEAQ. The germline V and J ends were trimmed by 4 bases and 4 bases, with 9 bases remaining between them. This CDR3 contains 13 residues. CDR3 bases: TGTGCCAGCAGCTCCTGGAAGTCAGATACGCAGTATTTT. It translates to CASSSWKSDTQYF.

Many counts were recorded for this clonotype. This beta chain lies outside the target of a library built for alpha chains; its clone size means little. The chain's CDR3 is CAISADRTYTGELFF. The CDR3 DNA follows: TGTGCCATCAGTGCCGACAGGACCTACACCGGGGAGCTGTTTTTT. The V and J genes are TRBV10-3 and TRBJ2-2; a weak D match, TRBD1 (6 bases). The CDR3 runs 15 residues. CDR1 is ENHRY and CDR2 is SYGVKD in the germline V gene. Deletions cut 4 bases from V and 3 bases from J, with 12 bases between.

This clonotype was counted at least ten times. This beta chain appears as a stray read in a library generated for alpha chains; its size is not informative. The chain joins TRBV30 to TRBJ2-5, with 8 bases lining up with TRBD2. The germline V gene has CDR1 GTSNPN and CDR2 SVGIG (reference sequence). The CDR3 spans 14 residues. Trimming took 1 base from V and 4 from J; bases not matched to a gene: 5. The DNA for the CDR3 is TGTGCCTGGAGTGGTAGCGGGAAGGGAGAGACCCAGTACTTC. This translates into CAWSGSGKGETQYF.

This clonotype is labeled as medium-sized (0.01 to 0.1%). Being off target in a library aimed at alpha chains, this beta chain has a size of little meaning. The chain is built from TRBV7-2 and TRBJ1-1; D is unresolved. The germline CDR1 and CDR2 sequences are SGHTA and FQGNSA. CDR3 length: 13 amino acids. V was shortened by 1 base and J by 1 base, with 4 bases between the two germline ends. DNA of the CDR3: TGTGCCAGCAGCTTAGTCGGGAACACTGAAGCTTTCTTT. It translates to CASSLVGNTEAFF.

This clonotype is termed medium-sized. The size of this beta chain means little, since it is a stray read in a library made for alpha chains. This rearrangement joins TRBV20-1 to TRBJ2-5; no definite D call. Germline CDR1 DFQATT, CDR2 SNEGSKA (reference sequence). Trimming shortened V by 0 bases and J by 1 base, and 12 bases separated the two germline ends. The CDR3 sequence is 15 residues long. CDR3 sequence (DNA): TGCAGTGCTAGAGATTGGGGTGCAGCCCAAGAGACCCAGTACTTC. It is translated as CSARDWGAAQETQYF.

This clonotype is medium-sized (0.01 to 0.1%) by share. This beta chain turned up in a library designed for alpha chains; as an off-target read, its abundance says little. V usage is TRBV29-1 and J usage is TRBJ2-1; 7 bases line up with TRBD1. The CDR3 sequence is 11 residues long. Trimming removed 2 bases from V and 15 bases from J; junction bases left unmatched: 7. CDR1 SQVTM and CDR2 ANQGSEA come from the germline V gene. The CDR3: CSVENPRGRFF. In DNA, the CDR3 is TGCAGCGTTGAAAATCCCAGGGGGAGGTTCTTC.

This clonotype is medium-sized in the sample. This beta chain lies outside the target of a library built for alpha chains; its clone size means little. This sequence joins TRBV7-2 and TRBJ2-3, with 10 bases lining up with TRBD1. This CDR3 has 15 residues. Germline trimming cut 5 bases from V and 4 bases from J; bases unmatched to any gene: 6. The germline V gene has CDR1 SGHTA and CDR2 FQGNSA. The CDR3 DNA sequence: TGTGCCAGCAGCCGGGGACAGGGGCGAGCAGATACGCAGTATTTT. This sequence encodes CASSRGQGRADTQYF.

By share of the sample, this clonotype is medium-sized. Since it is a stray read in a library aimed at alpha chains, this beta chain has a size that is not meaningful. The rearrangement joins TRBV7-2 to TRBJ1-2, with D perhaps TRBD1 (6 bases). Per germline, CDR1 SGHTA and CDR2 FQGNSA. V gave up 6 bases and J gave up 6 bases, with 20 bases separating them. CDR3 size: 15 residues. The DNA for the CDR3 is TGTGCCAGCAGTCGTGTACTCCGGGACATTGATGGCTACACCTTC. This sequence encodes CASSRVLRDIDGYTF.

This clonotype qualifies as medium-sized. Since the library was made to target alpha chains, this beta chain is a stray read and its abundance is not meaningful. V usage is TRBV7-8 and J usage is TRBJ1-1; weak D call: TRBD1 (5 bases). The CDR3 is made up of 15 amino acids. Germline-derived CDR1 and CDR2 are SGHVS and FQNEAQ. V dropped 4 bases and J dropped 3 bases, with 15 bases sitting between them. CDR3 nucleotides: TGTGCCAGCAGCTATACAGTGGGGGAATACACTGAAGCTTTCTTT. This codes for CASSYTVGEYTEAFF.

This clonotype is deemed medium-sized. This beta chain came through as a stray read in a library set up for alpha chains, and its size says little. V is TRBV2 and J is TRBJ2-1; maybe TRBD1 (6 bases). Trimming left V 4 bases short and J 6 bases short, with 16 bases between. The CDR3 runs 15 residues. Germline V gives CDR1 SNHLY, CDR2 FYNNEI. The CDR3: CASSGWPRGGNEQFF. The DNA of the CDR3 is TGTGCCAGCAGTGGATGGCCGCGAGGGGGCAATGAGCAGTTCTTC. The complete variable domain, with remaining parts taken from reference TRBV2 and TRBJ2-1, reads EPEVTQTPSHQVTQMGQEVILRCVPISNHLYFYWYRQILGQKVEFLVSFYNNEISEKSEIFDDQFSVERPDGSNFTLKIRSTKLEDSAMYFCASSGWPRGGNEQFFGPGTRLTVL.

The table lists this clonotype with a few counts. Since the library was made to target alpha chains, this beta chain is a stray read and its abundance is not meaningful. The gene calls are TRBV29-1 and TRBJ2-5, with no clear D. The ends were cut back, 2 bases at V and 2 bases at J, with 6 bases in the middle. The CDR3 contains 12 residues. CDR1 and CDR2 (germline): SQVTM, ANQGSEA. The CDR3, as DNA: TGCAGCGTTGAATACAATCAAGAGACCCAGTACTTC. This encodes CSVEYNQETQYF.

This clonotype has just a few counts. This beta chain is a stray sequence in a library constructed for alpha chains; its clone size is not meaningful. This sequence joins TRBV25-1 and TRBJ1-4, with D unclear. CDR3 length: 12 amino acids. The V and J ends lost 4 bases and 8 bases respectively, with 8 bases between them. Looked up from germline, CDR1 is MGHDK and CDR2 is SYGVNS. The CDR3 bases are TGTGCCAGCAGTGGGCCTGGGGAAAAACTGTTTTTT. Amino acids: CASSGPGEKLFF.

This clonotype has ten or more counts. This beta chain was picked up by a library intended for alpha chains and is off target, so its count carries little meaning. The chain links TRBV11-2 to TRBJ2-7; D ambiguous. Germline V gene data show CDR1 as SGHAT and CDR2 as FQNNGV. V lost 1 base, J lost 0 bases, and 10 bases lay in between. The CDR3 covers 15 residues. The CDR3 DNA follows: TGTGCCAGCAGCTTAGCTCGTGGGGTCTCCTACGAGCAGTACTTC. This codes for CASSLARGVSYEQYF. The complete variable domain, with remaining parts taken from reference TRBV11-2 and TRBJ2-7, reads EAGVAQSPRYKIIEKRQSVAFWCNPISGHATLYWYQQILGQGPKLLIQFQNNGVVDDSQLPKDRFSAERLKGVDSTLKIQPAKLEDSAVYLCASSLARGVSYEQYFGPGTRLTVT.